This TCR beta chain comes out of a study of blood T cell repertoires in COVID-19. The repertoire was sequenced with immunoSEQ multiplex PCR; TCRdb's copy has only in-frame clones and lacks some. The sample has a few hundred thousand clones, 70% to 90% seen once. The CDR3 contains 12 residues. Germline V lookup: CDR1 ENHRY, CDR2 SYGVKD. Trimming left V 9 bases short and J 2 bases short, with 10 bases between. Adults between roughly 18 and 89 years of age took part from fewer than 30 US areas. Participants reported their clinical history, and cohort assignment relied on those reports. This sequence originates from a man aged 30 to 39 who had recovered from COVID-19. The sequenced sample was PBMCs or T cells enriched from blood (not recorded which). The chain carries TRBV10-3 and TRBJ2-5; no clear D. The CDR3 sequence is CAMGPEQETQYF. In nucleotides, the CDR3 is TGTGCCATGGGCCCAGAACAAGAGACCCAGTACTTC.